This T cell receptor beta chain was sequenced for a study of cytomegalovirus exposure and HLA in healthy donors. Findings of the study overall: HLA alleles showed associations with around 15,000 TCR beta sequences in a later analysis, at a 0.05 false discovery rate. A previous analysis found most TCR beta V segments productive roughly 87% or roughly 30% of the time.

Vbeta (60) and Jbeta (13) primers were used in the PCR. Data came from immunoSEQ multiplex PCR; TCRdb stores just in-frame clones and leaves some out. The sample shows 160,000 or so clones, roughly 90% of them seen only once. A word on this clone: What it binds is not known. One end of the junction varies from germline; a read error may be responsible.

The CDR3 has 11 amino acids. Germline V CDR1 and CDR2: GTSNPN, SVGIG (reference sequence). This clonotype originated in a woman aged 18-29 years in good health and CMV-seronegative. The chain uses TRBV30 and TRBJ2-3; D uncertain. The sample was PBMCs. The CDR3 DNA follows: TGTGCCTGTCATTCCACAGATGCGCAGTATTTT. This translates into CACHSTDAQYF.